Listed below are T cell receptor beta chains from one sample, sequenced in a study of identical twins. TCRdb redid the calling of the 5' RACE reads with MiXCR, one entry per CDR3 protein. This table holds around 100,000 distinct CDR3 sequences, around 5.5% found once. Sequencing was done on a sample of memory T cells sorted from blood. The source is a woman aged 50 to 65 in good health. The conserved cysteine and the conserved F or W are not part of the CDR3 here.

CDR3aa: ASSREVNYGYT
v_gene: TRBV2

CDR3aa: ATSRGRDLSGELF
v_gene: TRBV15

CDR3aa: ASSSSGGWTDTQY
v_gene: TRBV7-2

CDR3aa: ASSWSSGRAFYEQY
v_gene: TRBV5-1

CDR3aa: ATTPSGRSYGYT
v_gene: TRBV12-3/TRBV12-4

CDR3aa: SVTTGYNEQF
v_gene: TRBV29-1

CDR3aa: ASSSEGSLLTYEQY
v_gene: TRBV5-1

CDR3aa: ASSPTAGGPNEQF
v_gene: TRBV5-1

CDR3aa: ASSFDSGRAIEQF
v_gene: TRBV27

CDR3aa: SASGTSGTDTQY
v_gene: TRBV29-1

CDR3aa: ASSLGQGPSYGYT
v_gene: TRBV12-3/TRBV12-4

CDR3aa: SARPPGSDTQY
v_gene: TRBV20-1

CDR3aa: ASSFRRTAGHTEAF
v_gene: TRBV7-9

CDR3aa: ASSLEVGAGQY
v_gene: TRBV5-4